One sample yielded the 10 T cell receptor beta chains listed below, sequenced in a study of blood T cell repertoires in COVID-19. Here immunoSEQ multiplex PCR was the method, and the copy in TCRdb shows in-frame clones only, minus some. The table has over 200,000 clones, over 70% seen once. Sequences were obtained from peripheral blood. These receptors came from a woman aged 80 or over with acute or convalescent COVID-19.

The chain joins TRBV14 to TRBJ2-7; D is ambiguous. The germline gives CDR1 SGHDN, CDR2 FVKESK. This CDR3 has 15 residues. V was pared by 1 base and J by 2 bases, with 12 bases between. CDR3 loop: CASSQGFWQAYEQYF. Written as DNA, the CDR3 is TGTGCCAGCAGCCAAGGATTTTGGCAGGCCTACGAGCAGTACTTC.

The chain couples TRBV30 to TRBJ2-7; the D gene is possibly TRBD1 (5 bases). V was shortened by 3 bases and J by 6 bases, with 18 bases between the two germline ends. The CDR3 spans 14 residues. Germline-derived CDR1 and CDR2 are GTSNPN and SVGIG (reference sequence). The CDR3 DNA sequence: TGTGCCTGGAGCCCCCCAGGGTCGGTGGGCGAGCAGTACTTC. Protein sequence: CAWSPPGSVGEQYF.

The gene calls are TRBV2 and TRBJ2-1, with a tentative D call TRBD2 (7 bases). The V end was cut by 5 bases, the J end by 6 bases, with 20 bases between. The V gene's germline CDR1 is SNHLY and CDR2 FYNNEI. This CDR3 has 16 amino acids. CDR3 nucleotide sequence: TGTGCCAGCAGTACCTCCGGGGGGCGAACTTTCAATGAGCAGTTCTTC. Translation: CASSTSGGRTFNEQFF.

The J gene is TRBJ1-6, the V gene TRBV25-1, with D perhaps matching TRBD1 (5 bases). The germline V gene has CDR1 MGHDK and CDR2 SYGVNS. Deletions cut 2 bases from V and 7 bases from J, with 15 bases between. This CDR3 has 16 amino acids. CDR3 sequence reads: CASSERGTLGNSPLHF. CDR3 nucleotide sequence: TGTGCCAGCAGTGAAAGGGGTACGCTCGGAAATTCACCCCTCCACTTT.

The chain is built from TRBV19 and TRBJ2-7; TRBD1 matches at 9 bases. The V gene's germline CDR1 is LNHDA and CDR2 SQIVND (reference sequence). Trimming at V came to 5 bases and at J to 3 bases, leaving 5 bases not matched to a gene. The CDR3 has 14 residues. Here the CDR3 reads CASSPDRGYYEQYF. CDR3 sequence (DNA): TGTGCCAGTAGTCCGGACAGGGGTTACTACGAGCAGTACTTC.

The chain links TRBV18 to TRBJ1-2; D is possibly TRBD1 (6 bases). Between the trimmed V and J ends, which lost 6 bases and 7 bases, there was a span of 12 bases. CDR1 and CDR2 (germline): KGHSH, LQKENI. This CDR3 spans 12 amino acids. The CDR3 DNA reads as TGTGCCAGCTCGCAACAGGGAACTGGCTACACCTTC. Its protein is CASSQQGTGYTF.

This chain uses TRBV5-1 with TRBJ1-1, with D tentatively TRBD1 (6 bases). The germline gives CDR1 SGHRS, CDR2 YFSETQ. Trimming took 4 bases from V and 5 from J, leaving 12 bases between them. CDR3 length equals 13 residues. The CDR3 DNA is TGCGCCAGCAGCAACCTACAGGGAACTGAAGCTTTCTTT. The encoded protein is CASSNLQGTEAFF.

In this sample, this clone turned up once. The chain uses TRBV5-3 and TRBJ1-1; 8 bases line up with TRBD1. TRBV5-3 belongs to the ORF category, with a function that is uncertain. V dropped 1 base and J dropped 8; count of bases not matched to a gene: 1. There are 12 residues in the CDR3. CDR3 bases: TGTGCCAGAAGCTTGAGACAGGGGGAAGCTTTCTTT. Translating it yields CARSLRQGEAFF.

The V and J genes are TRBV7-8 and TRBJ2-7; D gene ambiguous. This CDR3 has 11 residues. Germline CDR1 and CDR2: SGHVS and FQNEAQ. Trimming cost V 4 bases and J 3 bases, with 4 bases left between them. The CDR3 nucleotides read TGTGCCAGCAGCTCTTTCTACGAGCAGTACTTC. Translation gives CASSSFYEQYF.

The chain uses TRBV2 and TRBJ2-3; TRBD1 is a possible D gene (5 bases). The CDR3 runs to 14 residues. Germline lookup yields CDR1 SNHLY and CDR2 FYNNEI. The germline V and J ends were trimmed by 6 bases and 0 bases, with 10 bases remaining between them. The CDR3 reads CASRQAPSTDTQYF. The CDR3 DNA sequence: TGTGCCAGCAGACAGGCTCCTAGCACAGATACGCAGTATTTT.